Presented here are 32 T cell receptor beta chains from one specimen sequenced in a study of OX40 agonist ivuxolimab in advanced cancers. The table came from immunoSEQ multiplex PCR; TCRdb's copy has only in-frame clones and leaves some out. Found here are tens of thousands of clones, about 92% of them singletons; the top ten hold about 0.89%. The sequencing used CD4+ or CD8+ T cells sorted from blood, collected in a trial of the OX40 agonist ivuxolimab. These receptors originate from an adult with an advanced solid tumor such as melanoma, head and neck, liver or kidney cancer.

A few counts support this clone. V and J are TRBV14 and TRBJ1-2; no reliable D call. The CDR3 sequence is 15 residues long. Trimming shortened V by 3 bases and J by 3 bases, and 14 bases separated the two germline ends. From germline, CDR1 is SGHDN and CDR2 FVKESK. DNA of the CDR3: TGTGCCAGCAGCCAGGGCCTCGGGCGAGACTATGGCTACACCTTC. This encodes CASSQGLGRDYGYTF.

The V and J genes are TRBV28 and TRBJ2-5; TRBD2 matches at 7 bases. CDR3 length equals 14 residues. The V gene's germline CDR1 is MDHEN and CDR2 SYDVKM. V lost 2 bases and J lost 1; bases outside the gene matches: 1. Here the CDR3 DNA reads TGTGCCAGCAGTTTAGGGACTACCCAAGAGACCCAGTACTTC. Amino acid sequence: CASSLGTTQETQYF.

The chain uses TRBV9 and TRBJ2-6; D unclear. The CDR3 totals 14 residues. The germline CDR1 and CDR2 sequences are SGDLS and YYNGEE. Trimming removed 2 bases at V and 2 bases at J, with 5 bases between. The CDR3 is CASSVSPGANVLTF. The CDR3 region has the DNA TGTGCCAGCAGCGTGAGCCCTGGGGCCAACGTCCTGACTTTC.

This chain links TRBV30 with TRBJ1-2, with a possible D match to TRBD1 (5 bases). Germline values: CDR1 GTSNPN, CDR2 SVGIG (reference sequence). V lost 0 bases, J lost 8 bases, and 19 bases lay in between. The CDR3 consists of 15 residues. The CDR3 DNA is TGTGCCTGGAGTGTATATAGGGGCGGCCTTAGCGGCTACACCTTC. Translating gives CAWSVYRGGLSGYTF.

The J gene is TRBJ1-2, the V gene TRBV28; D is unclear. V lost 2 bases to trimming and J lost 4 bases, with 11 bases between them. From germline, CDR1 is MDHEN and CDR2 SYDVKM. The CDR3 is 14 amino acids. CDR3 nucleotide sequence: TGTGCCAGCAGTTTACCGGGCCGGGCCTATGGCTACACCTTC. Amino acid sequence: CASSLPGRAYGYTF.

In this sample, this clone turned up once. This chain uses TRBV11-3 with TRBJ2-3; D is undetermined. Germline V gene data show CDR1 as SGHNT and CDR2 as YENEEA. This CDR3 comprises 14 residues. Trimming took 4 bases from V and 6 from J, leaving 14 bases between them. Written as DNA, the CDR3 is TGTGCCAGCAGCTCCCGGCTAGTCGGCGATACGCAGTATTTT. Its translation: CASSSRLVGDTQYF.

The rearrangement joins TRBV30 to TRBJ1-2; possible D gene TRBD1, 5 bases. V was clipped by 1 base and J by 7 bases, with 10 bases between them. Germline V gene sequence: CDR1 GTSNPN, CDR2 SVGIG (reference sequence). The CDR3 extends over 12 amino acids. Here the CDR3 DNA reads TGTGCCTGGAGTGCTAGGGGAGGTGGCTACACCTTC. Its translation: CAWSARGGGYTF.

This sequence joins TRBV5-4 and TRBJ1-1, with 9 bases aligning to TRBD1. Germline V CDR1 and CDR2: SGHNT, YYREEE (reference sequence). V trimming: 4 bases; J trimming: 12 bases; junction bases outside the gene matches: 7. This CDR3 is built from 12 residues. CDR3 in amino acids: CASSGNRGRTFF. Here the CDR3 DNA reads TGTGCCAGCAGCGGTAACAGGGGGCGGACTTTCTTT.

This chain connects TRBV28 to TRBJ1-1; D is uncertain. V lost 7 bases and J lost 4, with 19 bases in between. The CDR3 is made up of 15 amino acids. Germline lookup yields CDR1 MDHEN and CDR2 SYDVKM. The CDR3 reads CASTAFAGRTTEAFF. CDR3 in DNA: TGTGCCAGCACCGCCTTCGCGGGTCGGACCACTGAAGCTTTCTTT. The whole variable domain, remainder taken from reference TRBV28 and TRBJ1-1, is DVKVTQSSRYLVKRTGEKVFLECVQDMDHENMFWYRQDPGLGLRLIYFSYDVKMKEKGDIPEGYSVSREKKERFSLILESASTNQTSMYLCASTAFAGRTTEAFFGQGTRLTVV.

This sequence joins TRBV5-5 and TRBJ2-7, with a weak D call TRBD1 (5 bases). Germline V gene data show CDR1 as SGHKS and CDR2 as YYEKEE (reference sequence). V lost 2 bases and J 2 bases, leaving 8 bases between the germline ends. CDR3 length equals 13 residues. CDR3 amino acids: CASSLTGTYEQYF. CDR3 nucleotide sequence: TGTGCCAGCAGCTTAACAGGCACCTACGAGCAGTACTTC.

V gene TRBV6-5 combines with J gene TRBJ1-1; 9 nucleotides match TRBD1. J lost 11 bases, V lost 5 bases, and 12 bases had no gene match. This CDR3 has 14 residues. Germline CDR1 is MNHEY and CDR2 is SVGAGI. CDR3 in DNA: TGTGCCAGCAGTAAGGGACAGGGTAAAGGAACGGCTTTCTTT. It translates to CASSKGQGKGTAFF.

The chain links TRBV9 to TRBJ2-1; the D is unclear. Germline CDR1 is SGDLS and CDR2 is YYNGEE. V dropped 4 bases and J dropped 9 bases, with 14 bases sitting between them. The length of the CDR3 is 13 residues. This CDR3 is CASSPWSLGEQFF. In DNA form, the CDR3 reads TGTGCCAGCAGCCCGTGGTCCCTCGGTGAGCAGTTCTTC.

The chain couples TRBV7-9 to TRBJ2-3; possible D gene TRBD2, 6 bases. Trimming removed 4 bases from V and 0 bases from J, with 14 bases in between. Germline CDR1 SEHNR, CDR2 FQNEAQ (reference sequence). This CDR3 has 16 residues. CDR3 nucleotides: TGTGCCAGCAGCTCTCTGGTTCGGGAGAGCACAGATACGCAGTATTTT. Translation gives CASSSLVRESTDTQYF.

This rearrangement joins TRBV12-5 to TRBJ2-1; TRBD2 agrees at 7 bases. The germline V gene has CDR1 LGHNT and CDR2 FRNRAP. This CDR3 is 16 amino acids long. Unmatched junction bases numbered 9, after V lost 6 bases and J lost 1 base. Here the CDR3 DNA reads TGTGCTAGTGGCCGCGGGGTAGCGGGTTCCTACAATGAGCAGTTCTTC. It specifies CASGRGVAGSYNEQFF.

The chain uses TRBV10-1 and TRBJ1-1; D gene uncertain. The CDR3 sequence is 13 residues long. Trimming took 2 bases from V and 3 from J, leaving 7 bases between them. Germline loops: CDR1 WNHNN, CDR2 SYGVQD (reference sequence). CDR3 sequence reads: CASSERQYTEAFF. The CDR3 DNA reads TGCGCCAGCAGTGAGAGGCAGTACACTGAAGCTTTCTTT.

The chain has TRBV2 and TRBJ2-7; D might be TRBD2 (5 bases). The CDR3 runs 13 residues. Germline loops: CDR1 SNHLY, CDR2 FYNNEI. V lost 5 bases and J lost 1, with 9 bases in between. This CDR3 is CASSRTASYEQYF. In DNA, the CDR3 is TGTGCCAGCAGTCGGACTGCTTCCTACGAGCAGTACTTC.

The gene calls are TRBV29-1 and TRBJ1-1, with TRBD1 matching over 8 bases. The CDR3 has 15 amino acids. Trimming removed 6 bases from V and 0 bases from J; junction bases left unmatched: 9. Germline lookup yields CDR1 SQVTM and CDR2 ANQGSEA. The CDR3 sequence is CSVSRGQGVNTEAFF. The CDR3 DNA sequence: TGCAGCGTCTCCAGGGGGCAAGGCGTGAACACTGAAGCTTTCTTT.

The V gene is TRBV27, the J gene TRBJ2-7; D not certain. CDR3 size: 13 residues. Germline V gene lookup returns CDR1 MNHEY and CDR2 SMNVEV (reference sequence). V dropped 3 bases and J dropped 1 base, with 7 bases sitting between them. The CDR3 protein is CASSFLPSYEQYF. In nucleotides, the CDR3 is TGTGCCAGCAGTTTTCTCCCATCCTACGAGCAGTACTTC.

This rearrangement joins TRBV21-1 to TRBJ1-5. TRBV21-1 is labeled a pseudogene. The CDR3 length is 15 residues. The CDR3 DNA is TGTGCCAGCAGCATCCGGGGCCTTAGCAATCAGCCCCAGCATTTT. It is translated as CASSIRGLSNQPQHF.

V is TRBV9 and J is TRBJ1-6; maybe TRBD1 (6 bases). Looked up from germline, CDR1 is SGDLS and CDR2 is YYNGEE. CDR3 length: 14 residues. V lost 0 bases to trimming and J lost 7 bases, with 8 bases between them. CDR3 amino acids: CASSVGDKNSPLHF. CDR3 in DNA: TGTGCCAGCAGCGTAGGGGACAAAAATTCACCCCTCCACTTT.

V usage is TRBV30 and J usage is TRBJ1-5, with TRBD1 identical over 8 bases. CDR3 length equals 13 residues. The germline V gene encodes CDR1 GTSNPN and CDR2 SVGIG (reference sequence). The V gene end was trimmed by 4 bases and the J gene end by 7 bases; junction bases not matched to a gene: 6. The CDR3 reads CAWNTGGTQPQHF. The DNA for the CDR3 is TGTGCCTGGAACACAGGGGGGACGCAGCCCCAGCATTTT. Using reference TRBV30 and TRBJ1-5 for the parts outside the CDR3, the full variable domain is SQTIHQWPATLVQPVGSPLSLECTVEGTSNPNLYWYRQAAGRGLQLLFYSVGIGQISSEVPQNLSASRPQDRQFILSSKKLLLSDSGFYLCAWNTGGTQPQHFGDGTRLSIL.

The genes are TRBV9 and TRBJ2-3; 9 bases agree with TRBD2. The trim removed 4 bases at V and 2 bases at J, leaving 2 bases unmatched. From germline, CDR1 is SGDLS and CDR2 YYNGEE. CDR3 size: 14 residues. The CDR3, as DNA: TGTGCCAGCAGCACGGGACTAGCCACAGATACGCAGTATTTT. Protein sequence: CASSTGLATDTQYF. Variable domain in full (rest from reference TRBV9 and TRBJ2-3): DSGVTQTPKHLITATGQRVTLRCSPRSGDLSVYWYQQSLDQGLQFLIQYYNGEERAKGNILERFSAQQFPDLHSELNLSSLELGDSALYFCASSTGLATDTQYFGPGTRLTVL.

The CDR3 DNA sequence: TGCGCCAGCAGCCAAGACCCCCCCGGACAGGTGGGCGAGCAGTACTTC. This translates into CASSQDPPGQVGEQYF. The rearrangement uses TRBV5-1 and TRBJ2-7; 7 nucleotides agree with TRBD1. V shed 4 bases and J 6 bases; nucleotides not matched to a gene: 16. Germline V gene lookup returns CDR1 SGHRS and CDR2 YFSETQ. The CDR3 extends over 16 amino acids.

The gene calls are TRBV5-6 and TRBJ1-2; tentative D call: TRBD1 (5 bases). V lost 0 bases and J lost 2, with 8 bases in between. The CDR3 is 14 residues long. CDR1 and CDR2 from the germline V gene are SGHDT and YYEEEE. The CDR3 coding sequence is TGTGCCAGCAGCTTGGCAGGGTCGAACTATGGCTACACCTTC. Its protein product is CASSLAGSNYGYTF. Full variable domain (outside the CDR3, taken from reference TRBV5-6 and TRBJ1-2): DAGVTQSPTHLIKTRGQQVTLRCSPKSGHDTVSWYQQALGQGPQFIFQYYEEEERQRGNFPDRFSGHQFPNYSSELNVNALLLGDSALYLCASSLAGSNYGYTFGSGTRLTVV.

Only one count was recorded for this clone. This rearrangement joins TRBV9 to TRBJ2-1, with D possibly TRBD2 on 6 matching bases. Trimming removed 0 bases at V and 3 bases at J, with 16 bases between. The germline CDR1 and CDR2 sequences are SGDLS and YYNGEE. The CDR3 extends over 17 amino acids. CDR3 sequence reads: CASSVGGFGGGYNEQFF. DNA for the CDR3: TGTGCCAGCAGCGTAGGTGGGTTCGGGGGAGGCTACAATGAGCAGTTCTTC.

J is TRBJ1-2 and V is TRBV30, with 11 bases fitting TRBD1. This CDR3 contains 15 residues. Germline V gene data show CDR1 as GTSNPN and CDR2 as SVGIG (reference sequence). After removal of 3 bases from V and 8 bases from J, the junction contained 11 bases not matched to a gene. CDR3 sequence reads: CAWRAPWGDRGGYTF. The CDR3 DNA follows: TGTGCCTGGAGAGCACCCTGGGGGGACAGGGGGGGCTACACCTTC.

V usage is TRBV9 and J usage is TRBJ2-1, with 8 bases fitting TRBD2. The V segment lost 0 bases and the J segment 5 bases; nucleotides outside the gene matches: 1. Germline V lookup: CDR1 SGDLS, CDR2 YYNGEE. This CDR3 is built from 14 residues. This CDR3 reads CASSVVSGNNEQFF. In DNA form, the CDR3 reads TGTGCCAGCAGCGTAGTTAGCGGGAACAATGAGCAGTTCTTC.

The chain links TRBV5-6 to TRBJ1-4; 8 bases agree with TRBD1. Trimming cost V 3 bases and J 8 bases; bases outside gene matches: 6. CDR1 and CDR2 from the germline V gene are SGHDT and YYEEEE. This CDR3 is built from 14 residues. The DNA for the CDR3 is TGTGCCAGCAGCTCGACAGGGGTGCGAGAAAAACTGTTTTTT. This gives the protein CASSSTGVREKLFF.

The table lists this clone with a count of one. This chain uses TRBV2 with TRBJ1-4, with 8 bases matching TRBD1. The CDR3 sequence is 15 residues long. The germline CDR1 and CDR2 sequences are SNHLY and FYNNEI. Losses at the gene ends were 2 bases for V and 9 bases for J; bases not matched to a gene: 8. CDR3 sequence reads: CASSESQGAGKKLFF. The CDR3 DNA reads TGTGCCAGCAGTGAATCCCAGGGGGCAGGGAAAAAACTGTTTTTT.

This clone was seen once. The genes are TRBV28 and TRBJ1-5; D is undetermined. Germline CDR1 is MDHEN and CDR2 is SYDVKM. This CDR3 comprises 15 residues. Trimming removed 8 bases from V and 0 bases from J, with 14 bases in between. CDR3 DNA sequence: TGTGCCAGCCTTGGTGGTGGGGTTAGCAATCAGCCCCAGCATTTT. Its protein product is CASLGGGVSNQPQHF.

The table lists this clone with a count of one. Here the CDR3 DNA reads TGTGCCAGCAGCCGGGGTTTTTGGACAGGGGGGAACACTGAAGCTTTCTTT. It translates to CASSRGFWTGGNTEAFF. This chain connects TRBV14 to TRBJ1-1, with 10 nucleotides matching TRBD1. Germline V lookup: CDR1 SGHDN, CDR2 FVKESK. V shed 4 bases, J shed 1 base, and the junction held 9 bases outside the gene matches. There are 17 residues in the CDR3.

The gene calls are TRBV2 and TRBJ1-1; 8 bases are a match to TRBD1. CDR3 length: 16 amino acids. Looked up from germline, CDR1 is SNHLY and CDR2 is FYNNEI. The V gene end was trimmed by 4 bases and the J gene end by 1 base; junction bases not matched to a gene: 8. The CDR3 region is CASSGGRGLGNTEAFF. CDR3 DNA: TGTGCCAGCAGTGGGGGCAGGGGGCTCGGGAACACTGAAGCTTTCTTT.